This T cell receptor (beta chain) was captured by sequencing in a study of control samples from healthy donors and cancer patients. This CDR3 has 13 amino acids. Germline V gives CDR1 LGHDT, CDR2 YNNKEL (reference sequence). V lost 3 bases, J lost 4 bases, and 6 bases lay in between. Assay used: immunoSEQ multiplex PCR; TCRdb lists only in-frame clones, some missing. The sample includes 15,000 to 20,000 clones, roughly nine tenths of them seen just once. The receptor's source is a man aged 55 to 70 with head and neck cancer. The sequencing sample was made of PBMCs. The rearrangement joins TRBV3-1 (or the pseudogene TRBV3-2) to TRBJ2-2; D not certain. The CDR3 loop is CASSHLSTGELFF. As DNA, the CDR3 is TGTGCCAGCAGCCACCTGAGCACCGGGGAGCTGTTTTTT.